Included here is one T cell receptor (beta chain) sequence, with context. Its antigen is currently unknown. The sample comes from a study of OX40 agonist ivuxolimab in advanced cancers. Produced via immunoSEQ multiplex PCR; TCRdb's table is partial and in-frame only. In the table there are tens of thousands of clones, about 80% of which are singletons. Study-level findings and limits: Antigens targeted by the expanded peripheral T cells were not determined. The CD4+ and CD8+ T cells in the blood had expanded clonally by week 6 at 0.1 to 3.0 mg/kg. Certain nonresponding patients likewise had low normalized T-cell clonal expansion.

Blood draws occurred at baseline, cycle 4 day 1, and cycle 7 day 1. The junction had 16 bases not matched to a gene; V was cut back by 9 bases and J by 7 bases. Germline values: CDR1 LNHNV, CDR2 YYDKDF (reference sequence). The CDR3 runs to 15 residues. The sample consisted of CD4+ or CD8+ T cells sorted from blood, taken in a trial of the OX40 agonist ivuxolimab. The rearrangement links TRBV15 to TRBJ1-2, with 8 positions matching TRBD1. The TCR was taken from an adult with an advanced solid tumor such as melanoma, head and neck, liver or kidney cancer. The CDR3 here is CATEPDRGIGRGYTF. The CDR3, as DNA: TGTGCCACAGAACCCGACAGGGGCATCGGGCGTGGCTACACCTTC. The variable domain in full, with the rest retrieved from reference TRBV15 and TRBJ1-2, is DAMVIQNPRYQVTQFGKPVTLSCSQTLNHNVMYWYQQKSSQAPKLLFHYYDKDFNNEADTPDNFQSRRPNTSFCFLDIRSPGLGDTAMYLCATEPDRGIGRGYTFGSGTRLTVV.